The 10 T cell receptor beta chains presented below share a single source sample, sequenced in a study of blood T cell repertoires in COVID-19. Clones were sequenced by immunoSEQ multiplex PCR, and TCRdb holds only the in-frame ones, with some missing. Among 180,000 or so clones listed, 75% to 85% were seen once. Sequencing was done on a sample of PBMCs or T cells enriched from blood (not recorded which). The origin of the receptors is a man aged 45 to 65 who had recovered from COVID-19.

A few counts support this clone. The DNA of the CDR3 is TGTGCCAGCAGGAACAGGGTAAATCAGCCCCAGCATTTT. Protein sequence: CASRNRVNQPQHF. The gene calls are TRBV7-2 and TRBJ1-5; D is possibly TRBD1 (6 bases). Germline loops: CDR1 SGHTA, CDR2 FQGNSA. The V end lost 6 bases, the J end lost 4 bases, and 10 bases lay between the germline ends. This CDR3 has 13 residues. Looking up the rest from reference TRBV7-2 and TRBJ1-5 gives the full variable domain: GAGVSQSPSNKVTEKGKDVELRCDPISGHTALYWYRQSLGQGLEFLIYFQGNSAPDKSGLPSDRFSAERTGGSVSTLTIQRTQQEDSAVYLCASRNRVNQPQHFGDGTRLSIL.

The chain couples TRBV27 to TRBJ1-2, with a tentative D call TRBD1 (5 bases). Germline-derived CDR1 and CDR2 are MNHEY and SMNVEV (reference sequence). The CDR3 is 12 amino acids. CDR3: CFLPDRPYGYTF. In DNA, the CDR3 is TGTTTCCTCCCCGACAGACCCTATGGCTACACCTTC.

The V and J genes are TRBV24-1 and TRBJ2-2; 8 bases map to TRBD1. This CDR3 is 15 amino acids long. Germline V gene sequence: CDR1 KGHDR, CDR2 SFDVKD. Written as DNA, the CDR3 is TGTGCGACGAGGGGACAGGAGTTGAACACCGGGGAGCTGTTTTTT. Its translation is CATRGQELNTGELFF.

This clone was counted a single time. The chain combines TRBV6-5 with TRBJ2-6; possibly TRBD2 for D (5 bases). Germline V lookup: CDR1 MNHEY, CDR2 SVGAGI. This CDR3 is built from 16 residues. Trimming pared 0 bases from V and 1 base from J, leaving 7 bases between. Written as DNA, the CDR3 is TGTGCCAGCAGTTACTCGACGGGGTCTGGGGCCAACGTCCTGACTTTC. Translation gives CASSYSTGSGANVLTF.

This clone has more than one count but fewer than ten. The gene calls are TRBV7-9 and TRBJ1-5, with no clear D. Trimming stripped 2 bases from V and 5 bases from J, with 7 bases between. This CDR3 has 13 amino acids. Germline CDR1 is SEHNR and CDR2 is FQNEAQ (reference sequence). As DNA, the CDR3 is TGTGCCAGCAGCTTAACTCTGGATCAGCCCCAGCATTTT. As protein: CASSLTLDQPQHF.

This chain uses TRBV11-2 with TRBJ2-2, with D unclear. Trimming took off 6 bases at V and 4 bases at J, with 6 bases between the two ends. The CDR3 consists of 12 residues. Per germline, CDR1 SGHAT and CDR2 FQNNGV. The CDR3 coding sequence is TGTGCCAGCAGTCTTATCACCGGGGAGCTGTTTTTT. Translation: CASSLITGELFF. Drawing the rest from reference TRBV11-2 and TRBJ2-2, the complete variable domain is EAGVAQSPRYKIIEKRQSVAFWCNPISGHATLYWYQQILGQGPKLLIQFQNNGVVDDSQLPKDRFSAERLKGVDSTLKIQPAKLEDSAVYLCASSLITGELFFGEGSRLTVL.

This chain links TRBV7-6 with TRBJ2-3; D is perhaps TRBD2 (6 bases). Per the germline V gene, CDR1 is SGHVS and CDR2 is FNYEAQ. This CDR3 has 15 amino acids. V was shortened by 1 base and J by 4 bases, with 12 bases between the two germline ends. The CDR3 DNA is TGTGCCAGCAGCTTAGGTCAGTCGGGGGCAGATACGCAGTATTTT. Its translation is CASSLGQSGADTQYF.

V usage is TRBV7-6 and J usage is TRBJ2-1, with 11 bases matching TRBD2. V lost 6 bases to trimming and J lost 7 bases; unmatched junction nucleotides: 11. CDR1 and CDR2 (germline): SGHVS, FNYEAQ. CDR3 size: 16 residues. CDR3 region: CASSPGASGGYNEQFF. CDR3 bases: TGTGCCAGCAGTCCCGGGGCTAGCGGGGGGTATAATGAGCAGTTCTTC.

The rearrangement links TRBV2 to TRBJ1-3; D might be TRBD1 (6 bases). In germline, CDR1 is SNHLY, CDR2 FYNNEI. V lost 0 bases and J 4 bases, leaving 10 bases between the germline ends. The CDR3 is 15 amino acids. CDR3 nucleotide sequence: TGTGCCAGCAGTGAAGCGCACAGGGTCGGAAACACCATATATTTT. Translation gives CASSEAHRVGNTIYF. The variable domain in full, with the rest retrieved from reference TRBV2 and TRBJ1-3, is EPEVTQTPSHQVTQMGQEVILRCVPISNHLYFYWYRQILGQKVEFLVSFYNNEISEKSEIFDDQFSVERPDGSNFTLKIRSTKLEDSAMYFCASSEAHRVGNTIYFGEGSWLTVV.

This clone was observed a few times. This chain connects TRBV5-1 to TRBJ2-7; 7 bases agree with TRBD2. Unmatched junction bases numbered 9, after V lost 4 bases and J lost 2 bases. The CDR3 is made up of 15 amino acids. From germline, CDR1 is SGHRS and CDR2 YFSETQ. The CDR3 region has the DNA TGCGCCAGCAGCCCGTCTAGCGGTCTTACCTACGAGCAGTACTTC. It specifies CASSPSSGLTYEQYF.